The 12 T cell receptor beta chains given below trace back to one sample, sequenced in a study of T cells in Graves' hyperthyroidism and ophthalmopathy. The TCR beta CDR3 regions underwent amplification using RNA transcripts as the source. RT-PCR in the first round (using the HTBI primer set) targeted the TCR CDR3. One entry per CDR3 protein results from TCRdb running MiXCR on the multiplex PCR reads. Altogether about 380,000 distinct CDR3 sequences are present, approximately 17% being singletons, with the ten largest covering about 38%. Sequencing was performed on blood. These receptors originate from a man aged 18 to 35 with Graves' ophthalmopathy.

The V call is TRBV3-1, the J call TRBJ1-1, with a possible D match to TRBD1 (5 bases). Deletions cut 5 bases from V and 1 base from J, with 11 bases between. Germline loops: CDR1 LGHDT, CDR2 YNNKEL (reference sequence). The CDR3 length is 14 residues. The CDR3 here is CASSLVGTNTEAFF. CDR3 coding DNA: TGTGCCAGCAGCTTAGTAGGGACGAACACTGAAGCTTTCTTT.

V gene TRBV14 combines with J gene TRBJ2-3; D call uncertain. Trimming stripped 0 bases from V and 1 base from J, with 17 bases between. This CDR3 is 18 amino acids long. From germline, CDR1 is SGHDN and CDR2 FVKESK. The CDR3 DNA follows: TGTGCCAGCAGCCAAGATTATGGTGGTGACTCACGCACAGATACGCAGTATTTT. This codes for CASSQDYGGDSRTDTQYF. Together with reference TRBV14 and TRBJ2-3, the CDR3 gives the full variable domain: EAGVTQFPSHSVIEKGQTVTLRCDPISGHDNLYWYRRVMGKEIKFLLHFVKESKQDESGMPNNRFLAERTGGTYSTLKVQPAELEDSGVYFCASSQDYGGDSRTDTQYFGPGTRLTVL.

This clonotype was detected a few times. V gene TRBV28 combines with J gene TRBJ1-4, with D tentatively TRBD1 (6 bases). The V and J ends lost 8 bases and 12 bases respectively, with 22 bases between them. The CDR3 has 14 residues. Germline loops: CDR1 MDHEN, CDR2 SYDVKM. The CDR3 region has the DNA TGTGCCAGCTGCATCAGGGGTGGGAAGGTAGAACTGTTTTTT. Its translation is CASCIRGGKVELFF. Based on the CDR3 plus reference TRBV28 and TRBJ1-4, the full variable domain is DVKVTQSSRYLVKRTGEKVFLECVQDMDHENMFWYRQDPGLGLRLIYFSYDVKMKEKGDIPEGYSVSREKKERFSLILESASTNQTSMYLCASCIRGGKVELFFGSGTQLSVL.

The V call is TRBV6-1, the J call TRBJ1-5; 8 bases are a match to TRBD1. The CDR3 has 16 residues. The V gene end was trimmed by 7 bases and the J gene end by 0 bases; junction bases not matched to a gene: 8. The V gene's germline CDR1 is MNHNS and CDR2 SASEGT. CDR3 coding DNA: TGTGCCAGCACGGACAGGGCCCTTTATAGCAATCAGCCCCAGCATTTT. Translation: CASTDRALYSNQPQHF.

V gene TRBV6-1 combines with J gene TRBJ1-2; D uncertain. The CDR3 is 14 residues long. CDR1 MNHNS and CDR2 SASEGT come from the germline V gene. Trimming shortened V by 7 bases and J by 1 base, and 13 bases separated the two germline ends. CDR3 coding DNA: TGTGCCAGCAAGGGCGCGAGCGGTAACTATGGCTACACCTTC. It codes for CASKGASGNYGYTF.

In this sample, this clonotype turned up a few times. The V gene is TRBV12-3 or TRBV12-4, the J gene TRBJ2-2, with D possibly matching TRBD1 (6 bases). The germline V and J ends were trimmed by 7 bases and 2 bases, with 17 bases remaining between them. The CDR3 loop spans 16 amino acids. CDR3 in DNA: TGTGCCAGCAAATTACCTGGGACACATAACACCGGGGAGCTGTTTTTT. Translating it yields CASKLPGTHNTGELFF.

The sample holds many counts of this clonotype. CDR3 in DNA: TGTGCCAGCAGCCAAGATGGGCCTAAAGAGGATACGCAGTATTTT. It encodes CASSQDGPKEDTQYF. This chain joins TRBV3-1 and TRBJ2-3, with D unresolved. Germline V gives CDR1 LGHDT, CDR2 YNNKEL (reference sequence). This CDR3 spans 15 amino acids. V was pared by 0 bases and J by 6 bases, with 13 bases between.

At least ten counts were recorded for this clonotype. This chain connects TRBV6-1 to TRBJ2-7; 8 bases agree with TRBD2. Looked up from germline, CDR1 is MNHNS and CDR2 is SASEGT. Trimming took 2 bases from V and 5 from J; bases not matched to a gene: 11. This CDR3 contains 16 residues. CDR3 nucleotides: TGTGCCAGCAGTGAATCCCTAAGCGGGGGCGGGGACGAGCAGTACTTC. As protein: CASSESLSGGGDEQYF.

This clonotype came up many times. The rearrangement joins TRBV11-2 to TRBJ2-7; D remains unclear. The germline V and J ends were trimmed by 3 bases and 2 bases, with 5 bases remaining between them. Germline CDR1 and CDR2: SGHAT and FQNNGV. The CDR3 is 12 amino acids. The CDR3, as DNA: TGTGCCAGCAGCTTTTCTCCCTACGAGCAGTACTTC. It translates to CASSFSPYEQYF.

This clonotype was recorded many times. Mismatch with germline at one junction end may stem from a read error. V and J are TRBV18 and TRBJ1-6; tentatively, D is TRBD1 (6 bases). The V gene's germline CDR1 is KGHSH and CDR2 LQKENI. CDR3 length: 15 residues. CDR3 protein: CASSPGGSNNSPLHF. The CDR3 bases are TGTGCCAGCTCACCAGGGGGCTCCAATAATTCACCCCTCCACTTT.

This clonotype was seen more than once but under ten times. The chain combines TRBV11-1 with TRBJ2-7; TRBD2 is a possible D gene (6 bases). Germline CDR1 and CDR2: SGHAT and FQDESV (reference sequence). V was clipped by 1 base and J by 4 bases, with 14 bases between them. The CDR3 covers 15 residues. CDR3 residues: CASSLGRLGLYEQYF. DNA of the CDR3: TGTGCCAGCAGCTTAGGCCGGTTGGGACTTTACGAGCAGTACTTC.

Of note for this clonotype: A read error is likely, as this CDR3 ends without the conserved phenylalanine or tryptophan. J is TRBJ1-2 and V is TRBV5-1; tentative D call: TRBD1 (6 bases). In germline, CDR1 is SGHRS, CDR2 YFSETQ. Trimming removed 0 bases from V and 3 bases from J, with 6 bases in between. The CDR3 loop spans 13 amino acids. The CDR3 spells CASSLGQDYGYTL. Here the CDR3 DNA reads TGCGCCAGCAGCTTGGGACAGGACTATGGCTACACCCTC.